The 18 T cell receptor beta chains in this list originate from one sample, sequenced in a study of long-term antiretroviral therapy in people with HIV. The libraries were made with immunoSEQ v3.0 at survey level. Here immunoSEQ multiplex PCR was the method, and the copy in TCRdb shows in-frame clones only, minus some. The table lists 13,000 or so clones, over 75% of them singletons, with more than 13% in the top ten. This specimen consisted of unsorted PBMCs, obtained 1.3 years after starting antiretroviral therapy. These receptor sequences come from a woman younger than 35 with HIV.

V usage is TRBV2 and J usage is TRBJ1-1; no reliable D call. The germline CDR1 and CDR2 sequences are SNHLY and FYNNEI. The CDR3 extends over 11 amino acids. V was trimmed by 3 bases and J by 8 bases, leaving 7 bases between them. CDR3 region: CASSENREAFF. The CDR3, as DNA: TGTGCCAGCAGTGAGAACAGAGAAGCTTTCTTT.

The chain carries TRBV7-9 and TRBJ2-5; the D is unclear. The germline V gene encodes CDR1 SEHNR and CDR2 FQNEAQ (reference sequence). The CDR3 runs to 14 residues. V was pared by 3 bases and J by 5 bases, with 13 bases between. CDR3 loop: CASSFVVLGETQYF. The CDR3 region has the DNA TGTGCCAGCAGCTTCGTAGTACTTGGGGAGACCCAGTACTTC.

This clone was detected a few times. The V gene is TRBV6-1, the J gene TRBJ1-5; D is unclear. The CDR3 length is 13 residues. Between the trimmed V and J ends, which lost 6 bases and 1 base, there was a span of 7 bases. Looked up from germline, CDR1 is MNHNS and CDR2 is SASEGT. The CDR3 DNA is TGTGCCAGCAGGGACCGCAGCAATCAGCCCCAGCATTTT. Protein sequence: CASRDRSNQPQHF.

For the CDR3, the DNA is TGTGCCAGCAGCTTTTCCGACCGCGCGGGCTACACCTTC. Translating gives CASSFSDRAGYTF. The V gene is TRBV7-9, the J gene TRBJ1-2; no clear D. The V gene's germline CDR1 is SEHNR and CDR2 FQNEAQ (reference sequence). Trimming cost V 3 bases and J 8 bases, with 13 bases left between them. This CDR3 is 13 amino acids long.

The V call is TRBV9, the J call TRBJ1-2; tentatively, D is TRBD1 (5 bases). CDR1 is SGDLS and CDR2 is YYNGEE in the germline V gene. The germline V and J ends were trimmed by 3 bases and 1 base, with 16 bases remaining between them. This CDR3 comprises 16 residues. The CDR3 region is CASSENPVGRNYGYTF. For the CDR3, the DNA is TGTGCCAGCAGCGAAAACCCCGTGGGGCGTAACTATGGCTACACCTTC.

The CDR3 sequence: CASSLSLLEQFF. CDR3 bases: TGTGCCAGCAGTTTATCCCTGCTTGAGCAGTTCTTC. The rearrangement links TRBV28 to TRBJ2-1; no reliable D call. Germline V gene lookup returns CDR1 MDHEN and CDR2 SYDVKM. The CDR3 contains 12 residues. V was trimmed by 1 base and J by 9 bases, leaving 7 bases between them.

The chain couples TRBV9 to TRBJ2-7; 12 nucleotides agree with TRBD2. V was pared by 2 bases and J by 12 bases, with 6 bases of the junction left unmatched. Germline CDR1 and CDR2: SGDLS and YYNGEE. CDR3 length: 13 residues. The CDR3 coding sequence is TGTGCCAGCAGCGTTCTAGCGGGAGGGGCTCTGTACTTC. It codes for CASSVLAGGALYF. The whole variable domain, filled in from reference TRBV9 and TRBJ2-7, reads DSGVTQTPKHLITATGQRVTLRCSPRSGDLSVYWYQQSLDQGLQFLIQYYNGEERAKGNILERFSAQQFPDLHSELNLSSLELGDSALYFCASSVLAGGALYFGPGTRLTVT.

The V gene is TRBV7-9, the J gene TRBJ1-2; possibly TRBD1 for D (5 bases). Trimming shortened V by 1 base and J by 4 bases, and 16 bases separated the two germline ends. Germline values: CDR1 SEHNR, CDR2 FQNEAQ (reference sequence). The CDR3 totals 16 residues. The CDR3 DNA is TGTGCCAGCAGCTTAGGATTTACGGGACGGCTCTATGGCTACACCTTC. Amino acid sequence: CASSLGFTGRLYGYTF.

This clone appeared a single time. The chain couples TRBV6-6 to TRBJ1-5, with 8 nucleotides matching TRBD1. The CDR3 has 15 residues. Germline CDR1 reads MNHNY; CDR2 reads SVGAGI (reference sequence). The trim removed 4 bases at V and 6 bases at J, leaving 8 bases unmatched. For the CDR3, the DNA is TGTGCCAGCAGTTTGGACAGGGATTTGGGTCAGCCCCAGCATTTT. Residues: CASSLDRDLGQPQHF.

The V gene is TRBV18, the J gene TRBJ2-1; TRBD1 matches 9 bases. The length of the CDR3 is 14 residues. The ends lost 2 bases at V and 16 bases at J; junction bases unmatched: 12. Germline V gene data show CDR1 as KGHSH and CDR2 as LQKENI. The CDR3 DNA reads TGTGCCAGCTCACCATCCCAGGACAGGGGCGCTCAATTCTTC. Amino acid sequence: CASSPSQDRGAQFF. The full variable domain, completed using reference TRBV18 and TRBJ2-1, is NAGVMQNPRHLVRRRGQEARLRCSPMKGHSHVYWYRQLPEEGLKFMVYLQKENIIDESGMPKERFSAEFPKEGPSILRIQQVVRGDSAAYFCASSPSQDRGAQFFGPGTRLTVL.

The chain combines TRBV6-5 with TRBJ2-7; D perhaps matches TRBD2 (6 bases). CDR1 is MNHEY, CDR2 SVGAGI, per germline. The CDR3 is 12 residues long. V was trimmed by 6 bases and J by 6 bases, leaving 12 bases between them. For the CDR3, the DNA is TGTGCCAGCAGAAATCCCGGGGGCGAGCAGTACTTC. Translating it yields CASRNPGGEQYF.

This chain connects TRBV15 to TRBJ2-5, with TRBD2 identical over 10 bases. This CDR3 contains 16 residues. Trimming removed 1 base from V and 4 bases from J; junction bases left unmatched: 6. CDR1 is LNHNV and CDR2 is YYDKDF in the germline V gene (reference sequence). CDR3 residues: CATSRVASGSGETQYF. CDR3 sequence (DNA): TGTGCCACCAGCAGAGTGGCTAGCGGGAGCGGAGAGACCCAGTACTTC.

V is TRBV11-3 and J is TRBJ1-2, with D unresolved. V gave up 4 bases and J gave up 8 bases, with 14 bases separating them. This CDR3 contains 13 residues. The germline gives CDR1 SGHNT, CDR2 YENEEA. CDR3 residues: CASSSDGLSGYTF. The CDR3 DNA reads TGTGCCAGCAGCTCGGACGGTCTAAGCGGCTACACCTTC.

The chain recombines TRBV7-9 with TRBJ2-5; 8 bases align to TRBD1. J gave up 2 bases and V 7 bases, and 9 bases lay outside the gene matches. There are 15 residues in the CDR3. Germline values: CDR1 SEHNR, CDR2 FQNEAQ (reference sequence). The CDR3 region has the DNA TGTGCCAGCACCCGGGGACAGGCTGATCAAGAGACCCAGTACTTC. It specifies CASTRGQADQETQYF.

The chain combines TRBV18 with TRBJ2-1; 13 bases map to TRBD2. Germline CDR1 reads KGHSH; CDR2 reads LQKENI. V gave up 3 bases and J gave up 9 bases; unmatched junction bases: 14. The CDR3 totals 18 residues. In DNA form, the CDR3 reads TGTGCCAGCTCACCCTCCGGACTAGCGGGAGTCGACGGTGCTGAGCAGTTCTTC. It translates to CASSPSGLAGVDGAEQFF.

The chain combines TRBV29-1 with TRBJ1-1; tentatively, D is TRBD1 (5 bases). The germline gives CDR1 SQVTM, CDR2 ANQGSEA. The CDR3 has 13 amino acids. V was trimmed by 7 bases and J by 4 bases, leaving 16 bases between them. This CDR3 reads CSAAAGQVTEAFF. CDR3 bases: TGCAGCGCCGCTGCGGGGCAAGTCACTGAAGCTTTCTTT.

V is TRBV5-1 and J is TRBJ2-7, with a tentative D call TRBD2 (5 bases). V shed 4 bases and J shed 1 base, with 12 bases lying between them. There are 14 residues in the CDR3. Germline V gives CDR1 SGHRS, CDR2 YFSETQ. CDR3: CASSPDGVSYEQYF. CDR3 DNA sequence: TGCGCCAGCAGCCCGGACGGGGTTTCCTACGAGCAGTACTTC.

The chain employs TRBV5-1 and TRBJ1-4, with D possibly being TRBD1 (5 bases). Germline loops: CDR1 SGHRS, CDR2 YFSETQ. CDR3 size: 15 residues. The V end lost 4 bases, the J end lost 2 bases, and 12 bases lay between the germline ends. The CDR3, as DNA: TGCGCCAGCAGCGGGGGTTACGCGACTAATGAAAAACTGTTTTTT. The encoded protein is CASSGGYATNEKLFF.